The 4 T cell receptor beta chains presented below share a single source sample, sequenced in a study of T cell clones after liver transplantation. TCRdb keeps only in-frame clones here, not all; method: immunoSEQ multiplex PCR. The data show about 33,000 clones, about 95% seen once. The specimen was CD8+ T cells from blood, collected 12 months after liver transplant. The receptors derive from a human patient who received a liver transplant. Some of these T cells may belong to the graft donor.

CDR3 in DNA: TGTGCCAGCAGCCGCCGGGGCAGTCAAGAGACCCAGTACTTC. Residues: CASSRRGSQETQYF. The rearrangement links TRBV7-3 to TRBJ2-5; D may be TRBD1 or TRBD2 (5 bases each). Germline CDR1 and CDR2: SGHTA and FQGTGA. Trimming cost V 5 bases and J 2 bases, with 12 bases left between them. The CDR3 consists of 14 residues.

The rearrangement uses TRBV7-6 and TRBJ2-2; 11 bases align to TRBD2. This CDR3 has 17 amino acids. CDR1 and CDR2 (germline): SGHVS, FNYEAQ. V gave up 4 bases and J gave up 4 bases; unmatched junction bases: 8. CDR3 DNA sequence: TGTGCCAGCAGCTCCCCTACTAGCGGGAGTACCACCGGGGAGCTGTTTTTT. This codes for CASSSPTSGSTTGELFF.

This chain links TRBV28 with TRBJ2-3; no definite D call. Trimming cost V 3 bases and J 2 bases, with 9 bases left between them. Germline-derived CDR1 and CDR2 are MDHEN and SYDVKM. The CDR3 extends over 14 amino acids. The CDR3 bases are TGTGCCAGCAGTTTTCGGCTCATCACAGATACGCAGTATTTT. Protein product: CASSFRLITDTQYF.

Here the CDR3 DNA reads TGTGCCAGCAGGCCGAACCAGGGGTTTACTTTCTTT. This codes for CASRPNQGFTFF. This rearrangement joins TRBV28 to TRBJ1-1, with D possibly matching TRBD1 (6 bases). The CDR3 sequence is 12 residues long. Germline values: CDR1 MDHEN, CDR2 SYDVKM. V gave up 6 bases and J gave up 12 bases, with 17 bases separating them.